This T cell receptor beta chain was sequenced during a study of cytomegalovirus exposure and HLA in healthy donors. On this clone: Antigen specificity is unknown.

It was with 60 Vbeta and 13 Jbeta primers that the PCR ran. The data were produced by immunoSEQ multiplex PCR, yet TCRdb's version contains in-frame clones alone and is incomplete. The sample includes 95,000 to 100,000 clones, about 80% of them seen just once. Study observations and caveats: Analysis was performed later, and it showed HLA-associated TCR beta chains to be more clonally expanded than equally common others.

V lost 0 bases to trimming and J lost 4 bases, with 10 bases between them. Germline CDR1 reads SGHDT; CDR2 reads YYEEEE. This CDR3 is 15 amino acids long. V and J are TRBV5-6 and TRBJ1-4; D is possibly TRBD1 (5 bases). Sequencing was carried out using PBMCs. The receptor was derived from a middle-aged man in good health and CMV-seronegative. CDR3 coding DNA: TGTGCCAGCAGCTTGGGCGGGGGAATTAATGAAAAACTGTTTTTT. It codes for CASSLGGGINEKLFF. The whole variable domain, filled in from reference TRBV5-6 and TRBJ1-4, reads DAGVTQSPTHLIKTRGQQVTLRCSPKSGHDTVSWYQQALGQGPQFIFQYYEEEERQRGNFPDRFSGHQFPNYSSELNVNALLLGDSALYLCASSLGGGINEKLFFGSGTQLSVL.